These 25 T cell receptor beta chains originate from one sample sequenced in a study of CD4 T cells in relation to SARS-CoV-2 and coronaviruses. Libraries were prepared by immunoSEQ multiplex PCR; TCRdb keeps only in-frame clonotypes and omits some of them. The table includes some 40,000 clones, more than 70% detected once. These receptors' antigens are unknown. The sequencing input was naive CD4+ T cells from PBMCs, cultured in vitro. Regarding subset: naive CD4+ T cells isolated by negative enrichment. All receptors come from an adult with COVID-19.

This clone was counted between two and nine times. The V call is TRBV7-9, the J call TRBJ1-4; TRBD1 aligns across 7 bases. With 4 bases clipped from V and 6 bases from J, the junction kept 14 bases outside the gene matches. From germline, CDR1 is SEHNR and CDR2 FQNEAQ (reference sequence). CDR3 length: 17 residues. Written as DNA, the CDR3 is TGTGCCAGCAGCTCCCTAAAGAGCGTAGGGGGCTATGAAAAACTGTTTTTT. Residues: CASSSLKSVGGYEKLFF.

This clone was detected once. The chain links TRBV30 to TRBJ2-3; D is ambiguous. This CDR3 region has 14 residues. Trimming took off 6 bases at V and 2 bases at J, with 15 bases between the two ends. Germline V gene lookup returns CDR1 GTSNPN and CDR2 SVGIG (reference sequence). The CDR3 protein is CACMRGSNTDTQYF. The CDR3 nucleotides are TGTGCCTGCATGAGAGGCTCTAACACAGATACGCAGTATTTT.

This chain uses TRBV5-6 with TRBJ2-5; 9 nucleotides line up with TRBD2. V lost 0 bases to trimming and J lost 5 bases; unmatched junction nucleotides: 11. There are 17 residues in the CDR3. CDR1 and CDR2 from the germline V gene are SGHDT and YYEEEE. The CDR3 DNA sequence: TGTGCCAGCAGCTTGGCCTGGGTTAGCGGGAGTTTGGAGACCCAGTACTTC. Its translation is CASSLAWVSGSLETQYF.

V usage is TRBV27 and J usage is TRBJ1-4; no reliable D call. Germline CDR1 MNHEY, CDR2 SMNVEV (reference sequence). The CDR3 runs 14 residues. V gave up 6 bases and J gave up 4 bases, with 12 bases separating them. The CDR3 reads CASSSLGLNEKLFF. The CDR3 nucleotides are TGTGCCAGCAGCTCCCTCGGGCTTAATGAAAAACTGTTTTTT.

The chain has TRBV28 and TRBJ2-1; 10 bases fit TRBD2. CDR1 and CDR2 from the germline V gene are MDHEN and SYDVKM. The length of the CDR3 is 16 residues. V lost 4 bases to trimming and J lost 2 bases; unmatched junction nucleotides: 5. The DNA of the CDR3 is TGTGCCAGCAGTTCGATAGCGGGAGGACCCTACAATGAGCAGTTCTTC. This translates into CASSSIAGGPYNEQFF.

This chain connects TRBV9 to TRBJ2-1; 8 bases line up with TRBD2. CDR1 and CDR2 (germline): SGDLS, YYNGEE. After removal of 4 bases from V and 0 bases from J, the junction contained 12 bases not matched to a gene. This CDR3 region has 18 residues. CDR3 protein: CASSPRGGPLSSYNEQFF. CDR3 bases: TGTGCCAGCAGCCCCCGGGGGGGGCCGCTGAGCTCCTACAATGAGCAGTTCTTC. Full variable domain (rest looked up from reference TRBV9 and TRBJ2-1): DSGVTQTPKHLITATGQRVTLRCSPRSGDLSVYWYQQSLDQGLQFLIQYYNGEERAKGNILERFSAQQFPDLHSELNLSSLELGDSALYFCASSPRGGPLSSYNEQFFGPGTRLTVL.

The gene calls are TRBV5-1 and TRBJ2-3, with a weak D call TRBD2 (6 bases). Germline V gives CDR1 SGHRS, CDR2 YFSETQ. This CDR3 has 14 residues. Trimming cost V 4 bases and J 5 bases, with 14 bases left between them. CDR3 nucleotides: TGCGCCAGCAGCAGCATGGCGGGATTAGATACGCAGTATTTT. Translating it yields CASSSMAGLDTQYF.

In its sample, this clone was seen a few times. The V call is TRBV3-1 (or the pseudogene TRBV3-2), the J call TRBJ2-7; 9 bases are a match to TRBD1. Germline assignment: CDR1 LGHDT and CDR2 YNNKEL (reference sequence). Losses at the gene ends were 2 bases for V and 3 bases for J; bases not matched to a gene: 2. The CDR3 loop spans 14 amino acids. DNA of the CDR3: TGTGCCAGCAGCCAATGGGACAGGGACTACGAGCAGTACTTC. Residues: CASSQWDRDYEQYF.

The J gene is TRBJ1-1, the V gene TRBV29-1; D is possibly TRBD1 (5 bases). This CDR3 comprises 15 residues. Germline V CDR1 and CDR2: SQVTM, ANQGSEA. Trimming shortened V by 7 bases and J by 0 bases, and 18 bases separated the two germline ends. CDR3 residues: CSAITGLIMNTEAFF. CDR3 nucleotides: TGCAGCGCAATTACAGGCTTAATCATGAACACTGAAGCTTTCTTT.

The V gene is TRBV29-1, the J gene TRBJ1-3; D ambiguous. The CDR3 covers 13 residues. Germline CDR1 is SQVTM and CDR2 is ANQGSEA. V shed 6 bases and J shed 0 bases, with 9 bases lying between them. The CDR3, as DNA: TGCAGCGTCGCACTTACCTCTGGAAACACCATATATTTT. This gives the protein CSVALTSGNTIYF.

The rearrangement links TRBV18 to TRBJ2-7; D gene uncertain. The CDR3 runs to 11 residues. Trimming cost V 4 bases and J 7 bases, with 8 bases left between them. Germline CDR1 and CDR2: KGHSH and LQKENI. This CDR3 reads CASSQKLEQYF. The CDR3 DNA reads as TGTGCCAGCTCACAGAAGTTAGAGCAGTACTTC.

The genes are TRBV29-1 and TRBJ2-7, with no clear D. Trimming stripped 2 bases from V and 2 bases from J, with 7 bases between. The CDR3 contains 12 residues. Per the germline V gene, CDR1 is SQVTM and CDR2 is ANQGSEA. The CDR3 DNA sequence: TGCAGCGTTGAACAGGCCCCCTACGAGCAGTACTTC. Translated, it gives CSVEQAPYEQYF.

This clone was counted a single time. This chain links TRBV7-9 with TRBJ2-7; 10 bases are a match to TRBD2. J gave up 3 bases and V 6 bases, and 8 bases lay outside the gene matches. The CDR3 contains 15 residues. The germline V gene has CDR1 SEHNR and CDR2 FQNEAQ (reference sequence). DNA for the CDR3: TGTGCCAGCAGTCCAAGGACTAGCGGAAACTACGAGCAGTACTTC. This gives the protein CASSPRTSGNYEQYF.

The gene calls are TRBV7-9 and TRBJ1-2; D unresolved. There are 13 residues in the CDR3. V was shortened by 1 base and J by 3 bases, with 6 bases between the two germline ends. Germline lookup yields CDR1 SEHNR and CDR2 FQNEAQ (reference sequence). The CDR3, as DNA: TGTGCCAGCAGCTTAGACACTCACTATGGCTACACCTTC. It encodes CASSLDTHYGYTF.

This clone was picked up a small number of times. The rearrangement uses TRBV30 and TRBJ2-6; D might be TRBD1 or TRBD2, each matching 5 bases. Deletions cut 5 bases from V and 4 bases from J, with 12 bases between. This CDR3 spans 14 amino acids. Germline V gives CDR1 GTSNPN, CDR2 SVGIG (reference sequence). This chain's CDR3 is CAWGGVSGANVLTF. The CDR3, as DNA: TGTGCCTGGGGGGGAGTATCCGGGGCCAACGTCCTGACTTTC. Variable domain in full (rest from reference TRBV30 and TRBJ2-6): SQTIHQWPATLVQPVGSPLSLECTVEGTSNPNLYWYRQAAGRGLQLLFYSVGIGQISSEVPQNLSASRPQDRQFILSSKKLLLSDSGFYLCAWGGVSGANVLTFGAGSRLTVL.

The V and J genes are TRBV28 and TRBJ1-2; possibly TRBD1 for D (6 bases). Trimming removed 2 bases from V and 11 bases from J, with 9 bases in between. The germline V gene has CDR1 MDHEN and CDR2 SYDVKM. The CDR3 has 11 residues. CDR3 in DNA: TGTGCCAGCAGTTTAAGCAGGGGTTACACCTTC. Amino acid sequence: CASSLSRGYTF.

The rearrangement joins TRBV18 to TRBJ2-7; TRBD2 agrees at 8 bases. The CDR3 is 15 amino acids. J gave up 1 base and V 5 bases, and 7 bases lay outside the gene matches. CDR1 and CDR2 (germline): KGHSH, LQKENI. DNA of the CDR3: TGTGCCAGCTCATCCACTAGCGGATCTTCCTACGAGCAGTACTTC. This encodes CASSSTSGSSYEQYF. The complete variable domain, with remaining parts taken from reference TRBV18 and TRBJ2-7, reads NAGVMQNPRHLVRRRGQEARLRCSPMKGHSHVYWYRQLPEEGLKFMVYLQKENIIDESGMPKERFSAEFPKEGPSILRIQQVVRGDSAAYFCASSSTSGSSYEQYFGPGTRLTVT.

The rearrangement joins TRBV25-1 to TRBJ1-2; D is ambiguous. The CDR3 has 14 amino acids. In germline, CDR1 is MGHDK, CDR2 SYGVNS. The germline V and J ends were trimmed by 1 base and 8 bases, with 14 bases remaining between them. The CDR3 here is CASSEFGEARGYTF. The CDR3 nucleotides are TGTGCCAGCAGTGAATTCGGGGAAGCACGGGGCTACACCTTC.

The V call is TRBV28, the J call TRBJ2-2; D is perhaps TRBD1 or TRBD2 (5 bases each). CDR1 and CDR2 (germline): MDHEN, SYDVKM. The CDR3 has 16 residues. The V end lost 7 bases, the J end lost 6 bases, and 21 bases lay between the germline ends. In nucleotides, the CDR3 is TGTGCCAGCACCTATTACCCAGGGAGCCCCTCCGGGGAGCTGTTTTTT. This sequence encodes CASTYYPGSPSGELFF.

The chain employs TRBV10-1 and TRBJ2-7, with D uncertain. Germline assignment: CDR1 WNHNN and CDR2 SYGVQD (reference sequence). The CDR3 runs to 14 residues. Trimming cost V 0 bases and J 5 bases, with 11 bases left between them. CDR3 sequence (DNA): TGCGCCAGCAGTGAGTCGAATACGATCCACGAGCAGTACTTC. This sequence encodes CASSESNTIHEQYF.

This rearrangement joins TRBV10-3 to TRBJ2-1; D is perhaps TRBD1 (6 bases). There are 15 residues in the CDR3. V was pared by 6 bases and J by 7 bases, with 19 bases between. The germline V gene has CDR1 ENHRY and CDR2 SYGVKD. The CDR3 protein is CAISRGTPRENEQFF. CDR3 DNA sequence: TGTGCCATCAGCCGAGGGACACCCCGCGAGAATGAGCAGTTCTTC.

The CDR3 is CASSLTTGVYTGELFF. CDR3 nucleotides: TGTGCCAGCTCACTGACAACAGGGGTTTACACCGGGGAGCTGTTTTTT. The chain carries TRBV18 and TRBJ2-2, with 7 bases fitting TRBD1. CDR1 KGHSH and CDR2 LQKENI come from the germline V gene. This CDR3 has 16 residues. V lost 4 bases, J lost 3 bases, and 8 bases stayed unmatched. The whole variable domain, filled in from reference TRBV18 and TRBJ2-2, reads NAGVMQNPRHLVRRRGQEARLRCSPMKGHSHVYWYRQLPEEGLKFMVYLQKENIIDESGMPKERFSAEFPKEGPSILRIQQVVRGDSAAYFCASSLTTGVYTGELFFGEGSRLTVL.

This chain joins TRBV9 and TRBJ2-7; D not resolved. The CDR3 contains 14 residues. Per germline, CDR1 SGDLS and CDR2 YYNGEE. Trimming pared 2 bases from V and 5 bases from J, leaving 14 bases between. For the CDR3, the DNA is TGTGCCAGCAGCGTTAGTCCCCGTGGCGACGAGCAGTACTTC. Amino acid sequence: CASSVSPRGDEQYF.

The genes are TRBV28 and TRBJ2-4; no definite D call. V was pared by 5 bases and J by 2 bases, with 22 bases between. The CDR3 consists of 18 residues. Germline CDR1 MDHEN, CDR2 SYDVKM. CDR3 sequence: CASSPSRLWSITKNIQYF. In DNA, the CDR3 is TGTGCCAGCAGTCCCTCAAGATTGTGGAGTATAACCAAAAACATTCAGTACTTC. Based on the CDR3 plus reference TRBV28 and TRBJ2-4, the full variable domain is DVKVTQSSRYLVKRTGEKVFLECVQDMDHENMFWYRQDPGLGLRLIYFSYDVKMKEKGDIPEGYSVSREKKERFSLILESASTNQTSMYLCASSPSRLWSITKNIQYFGAGTRLSVL.

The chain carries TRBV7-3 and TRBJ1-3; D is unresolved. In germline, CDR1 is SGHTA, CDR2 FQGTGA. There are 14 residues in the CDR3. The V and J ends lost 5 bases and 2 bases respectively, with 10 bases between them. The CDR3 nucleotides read TGTGCCAGCAGCCCCGATAGGACTGGAAACACCATATATTTT. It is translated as CASSPDRTGNTIYF.